This T cell receptor beta chain was captured in a study of T cell clonotyping in hematopoietic cell transplantation. Profiled with immunoSEQ multiplex PCR; TCRdb holds only in-frame clones, not every one. The table has 13,000 to 15,000 clones, around 62% seen once. Germline V gene data show CDR1 as GTSNPN and CDR2 as SVGIG (reference sequence). This CDR3 is 15 amino acids long. After removal of 3 bases from V and 0 bases from J, the junction contained 5 bases not matched to a gene. The chain combines TRBV30 with TRBJ1-2, with TRBD1 identical over 9 bases. The sequence derives from a human donor who either received an allogeneic hematopoietic cell transplant for a myeloid malignancy or was a related donor (not recorded which). Some clones in this sample may be carry-over from other donors' samples. The sequenced sample consisted of PBMCs. The CDR3 DNA reads TGTGCCTGGAGCGGGGACAGGGACTCTAACTATGGCTACACCTTC. It specifies CAWSGDRDSNYGYTF.